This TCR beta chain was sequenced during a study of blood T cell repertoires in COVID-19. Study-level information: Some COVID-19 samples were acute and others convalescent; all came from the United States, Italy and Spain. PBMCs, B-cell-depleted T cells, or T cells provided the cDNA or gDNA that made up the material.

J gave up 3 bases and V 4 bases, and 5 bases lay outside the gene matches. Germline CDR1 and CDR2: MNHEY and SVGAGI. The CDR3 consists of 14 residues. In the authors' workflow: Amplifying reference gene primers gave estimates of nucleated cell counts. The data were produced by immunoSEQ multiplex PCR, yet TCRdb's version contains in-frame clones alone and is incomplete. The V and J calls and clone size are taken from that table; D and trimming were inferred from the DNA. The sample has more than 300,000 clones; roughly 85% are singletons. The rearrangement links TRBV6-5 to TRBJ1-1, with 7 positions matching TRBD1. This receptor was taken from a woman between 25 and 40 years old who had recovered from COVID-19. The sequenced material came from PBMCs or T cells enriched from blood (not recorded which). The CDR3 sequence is CASSFDREDTEAFF. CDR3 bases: TGTGCCAGCAGTTTCGACAGGGAGGACACTGAAGCTTTCTTT.